The source of this T cell receptor beta chain is a study of T-cell reconstitution after alpha-beta-depleted transplantation in children. Study results and caveats: Among T cells one year after transplant, newly produced cells accounted for most counts and diversity. TCRbeta diversity was high at day 60 in some patients (a result of surviving recipient T cells and thymic progenitors). Two months or so post-transplant, alpha-beta T cells reportedly derived from several hundred expanded graft clones.

Germline V CDR1 and CDR2: SGHKS, YYEKEE (reference sequence). V gave up 2 bases and J gave up 2 bases, with 12 bases separating them. The CDR3 has 15 residues. To note about this clonotype: Its target is not known.

Unique molecular identifiers tagged the TCRbeta library. TCRdb passed the PCR reads through MiXCR, listing each CDR3 protein once. This sample has roughly 150,000 distinct CDR3 sequences; around 10% occur once, and the top ten carry about 13%. The source of this sequence is a boy between 2 and 10 years old with acute myeloid leukemia, due to receive a stem cell transplant. The sequenced sample was PBMCs, obtained before TCRalphabeta/CD19-depleted stem cell transplant. The J gene is TRBJ2-3, the V gene TRBV5-5, with D uncertain. The chain's CDR3 is CASSFSLAITDTQYF. The CDR3 DNA reads TGTGCCAGCAGCTTTTCGTTGGCAATCACAGATACGCAGTATTTT.